Listed below are T cell receptor beta chains from one sample, sequenced in a study of shared T cell receptors in the human thymus. Profiled with immunoSEQ multiplex PCR; TCRdb holds only in-frame clones, not every one. The sample lists some 760,000 clones, roughly 85% seen once, with 0.0095% to 0.013% in the top ten. The same data also went into a second study, on human thymus T cells.

Material: thymocytes. These receptor sequences come from a girl under three years old with a congenital heart defect. The CDR3 runs from the conserved cysteine through the conserved F or W. Fields, in order: V gene, clone size, J gene, D gene, CDR3 protein, CDR3 DNA. A D gene is named only where the DNA matches it firmly. Clone size is shown for a subset of rows, as once, few, many or a class of expanded clone.

TRBV7-8,NA,TRBJ2-7,TRBD1,CASSLPGTGSPYSYEQYF,TGTGCCAGCAGCTTACCCGGGACAGGGTCCCCGTACTCCTACGAGCAGTACTTC
TRBV4-1,NA,TRBJ2-3,TRBD2,CASGLVITDTQYF,TGCGCCAGCGGACTAGTGATCACAGATACGCAGTATTTT
TRBV6-5,NA,TRBJ1-5,NA,CASREQGNQPQHF,TGTGCCAGCAGAGAACAGGGAAATCAGCCCCAGCATTTT
TRBV4-1,NA,TRBJ2-7,NA,CASSQEQSPGEQYF,TGCGCCAGCAGCCAAGAACAGAGTCCTGGCGAGCAGTACTTC
TRBV4-1,NA,TRBJ1-2,NA,CASSPGIGYTF,TGCGCCAGCAGCCCAGGCATTGGCTACACCTTC
TRBV20-1,NA,TRBJ1-4,NA,CSARTAEKLFF,TGCAGTGCTAGGACAGCTGAAAAACTGTTTTTT
TRBV13,NA,TRBJ1-1,NA,CASKSVGKAFF,TGTGCCAGCAAGAGCGTTGGAAAAGCTTTCTTT
TRBV28,NA,TRBJ2-7,TRBD1,CASSFNRGAHEQYF,TGTGCCAGCAGTTTCAACAGGGGGGCCCACGAGCAGTACTTC
TRBV19,NA,TRBJ1-4,NA,CASLQGWGLNEKLFF,TGTGCCTCGTTACAGGGCTGGGGCCTTAATGAAAAACTGTTTTTT
TRBV13,NA,TRBJ1-1,NA,CASSSQEGRNTEAFF,TGTGCCAGCAGCTCCCAAGAGGGTAGGAACACTGAAGCTTTCTTT
TRBV2,few,TRBJ2-5,NA,CASSEGQQHPQRTYQETQYF,TGTGCCAGCAGTGAAGGGCAGCAACACCCTCAGCGGACGTACCAAGAGACCCAGTACTTC
TRBV19,NA,TRBJ1-6,NA,CASSPGFGGNSPLHF,TGTGCCAGTAGTCCTGGATTTGGGGGGAATTCACCCCTCCACTTT
TRBV14,NA,TRBJ1-2,NA,CASSQVTTRTQGEDGYTF,TGTGCCAGCAGCCAAGTGACCACGAGGACACAGGGAGAGGATGGCTACACCTTC
TRBV6-1,NA,TRBJ1-1,TRBD1,CASRGGTENTEAFF,TGTGCCAGCAGAGGGGGGACAGAGAACACTGAAGCTTTCTTT
TRBV4-1,once,TRBJ2-1,NA,CASSRLDSEDNEQFF,TGCGCCAGCAGCCGACTGGACAGCGAGGACAATGAGCAGTTCTTC
TRBV18,NA,TRBJ1-2,NA,CASSPRGRDYGYTF,TGTGCCAGCTCACCACGGGGCAGGGACTATGGCTACACCTTC
TRBV6-5,NA,TRBJ1-1,NA,CASSPTTLKCAEAFF,TGTGCCAGCAGTCCTACGACTCTTAAATGCGCTGAAGCTTTCTTT
TRBV5-4,NA,TRBJ2-5,TRBD2,CASSLGSGGTQETQYF,TGTGCCAGCAGCTTGGGTAGCGGGGGTACCCAAGAGACCCAGTACTTC
TRBV25-1,NA,TRBJ2-1,TRBD1,CASSEYRDSSNEQFF,TGTGCCAGCAGTGAATACCGGGACAGTTCCAATGAGCAGTTCTTC
TRBV7-8,NA,TRBJ1-4,NA,CASSSATDSYEKLFF,TGTGCCAGCAGCTCAGCGACAGATAGTTATGAAAAACTGTTTTTT
TRBV5-6,NA,TRBJ2-7,NA,CASSAGTPPSEQYF,TGTGCCAGCAGCGCCGGGACTCCTCCATCCGAGCAGTACTTC
TRBV19,NA,TRBJ2-7,TRBD2,CASSIEFSSGSSYEQYF,TGTGCCAGTAGTATAGAGTTCTCTAGCGGGAGCTCCTACGAGCAGTACTTC
TRBV14,once,TRBJ1-6,NA,CASSQEDAAGYCRESPNSPLHF,TGTGCCAGCAGCCAAGAAGATGCGGCAGGGTACTGTAGAGAAAGTCCTAATTCACCCCTCCACTTT
TRBV6-5,NA,TRBJ1-2,NA,CASSYSAGVLRGYTF,TGTGCCAGCAGTTACTCGGCAGGGGTTCTTCGTGGCTACACCTTC
TRBV5-1,once,TRBJ1-1,NA,CASSLGHGRGNTEAFF,TGCGCCAGCAGCCTGGGACATGGTCGGGGGAACACTGAAGCTTTCTTT
TRBV4-3,NA,TRBJ2-3,TRBD2,CASSPHGPSGTSTDTQYF,TGCGCCAGCAGCCCCCATGGTCCTAGCGGCACTAGCACAGATACGCAGTATTTT
TRBV4-3,NA,TRBJ2-2,TRBD1,CASSQRTGNTGELFF,TGCGCCAGCAGCCAACGGACAGGGAACACCGGGGAGCTGTTTTTT
TRBV19,NA,TRBJ1-2,NA,CASSIPGGYQYHARYGYTF,TGTGCCAGTAGTATACCGGGCGGGTATCAATACCACGCAAGATATGGCTACACCTTC
TRBV5-6,NA,TRBJ1-5,NA,CASSKTGDLGKPQHF,TGTGCCAGCAGCAAGACAGGTGACCTGGGAAAGCCCCAGCATTTT
TRBV5-4,NA,TRBJ2-5,NA,CASSLVGQLQETQYF,TGTGCCAGCAGCTTAGTCGGACAGCTCCAAGAGACCCAGTACTTC
TRBV4-2,NA,TRBJ2-1,TRBD1,CASSQENTGDSYNEQFF,TGTGCCAGCAGCCAAGAGAACACAGGGGACTCCTACAATGAGCAGTTCTTC
TRBV7-9,NA,TRBJ2-1,NA,CASSSDMGNEQFF,TGTGCCAGCAGCTCGGACATGGGCAATGAGCAGTTCTTC
TRBV6-5,NA,TRBJ1-2,NA,CATTGDIWASYGYTF,TGTGCCACGACGGGGGATATTTGGGCAAGCTATGGCTACACCTTC
TRBV9,NA,TRBJ1-3,TRBD1,CASSFGDRAPGNTIYF,TGTGCCAGCAGCTTCGGGGACAGGGCGCCTGGAAACACCATATATTTT
TRBV7-9,NA,TRBJ1-1,TRBD1,CASSLMLVIQGGKNTEAFF,TGTGCCAGCAGCTTAATGTTGGTCATTCAAGGGGGCAAGAACACTGAAGCTTTCTTT
TRBV5-1,NA,TRBJ1-1,NA,CASSHCDSRNTEAFF,TGCGCCAGCAGCCACTGTGACAGCAGAAACACTGAAGCTTTCTTT
TRBV15,once,TRBJ1-3,TRBD1,CATRQGGSGNTIYF,TGTGCCACTCGACAGGGTGGCTCTGGAAACACCATATATTTT
TRBV6-1,NA,TRBJ1-4,NA,CASSEEMGGTTNEKLFF,TGTGCCAGCAGTGAAGAGATGGGGGGTACAACTAATGAAAAACTGTTTTTT
TRBV6-1,NA,TRBJ2-1,NA,CASSEAQGEQFF,TGTGCCAGCAGTGAAGCGCAGGGTGAGCAGTTCTTC
TRBV6-1,NA,TRBJ2-7,NA,CASSDRAASYEQYF,TGTGCCAGCAGTGACAGGGCGGCCTCCTACGAGCAGTACTTC
TRBV5-5,few,TRBJ2-7,NA,CASSFRGSSYEQYF,TGTGCCAGCAGCTTTAGGGGTTCCTCCTACGAGCAGTACTTC
TRBV28,few,TRBJ2-2,NA,CASSQDRFKNTGELFF,TGTGCCAGCAGTCAAGACAGGTTCAAGAACACCGGGGAGCTGTTTTTT
TRBV6-5,NA,TRBJ2-7,TRBD2,CASSYGGEGKIYEQYF,TGTGCCAGCAGTTACGGCGGGGAGGGAAAAATCTACGAGCAGTACTTC
TRBV9,NA,TRBJ2-1,TRBD1,CASSVTGTDYNEQFF,TGTGCCAGCAGCGTTACCGGGACAGACTACAATGAGCAGTTCTTC
TRBV18,NA,TRBJ1-2,TRBD1,CASSYNRWDRDEGYTF,TGTGCCAGCTCCTATAACCGCTGGGACAGGGACGAAGGCTACACCTTC
TRBV4-1,NA,TRBJ2-3,TRBD2,CASRPLAGYTDTQYF,TGCGCCAGCAGGCCCCTAGCGGGGTACACAGATACGCAGTATTTT
TRBV2,NA,TRBJ2-1,TRBD2,CASTILAAFTEQFF,TGTGCCAGCACCATCCTAGCGGCCTTCACTGAGCAGTTCTTC
TRBV4-3,NA,TRBJ2-2,NA,CASSQDSRDSRELFF,TGCGCCAGCAGCCAAGATTCCAGGGATTCCCGGGAGCTGTTTTTT
TRBV11-2,NA,TRBJ1-2,NA,CASSLDGSQGFSYGYTF,TGTGCCAGCAGCTTAGATGGGTCACAGGGATTTTCCTATGGCTACACCTTC
TRBV2,once,TRBJ1-5,TRBD1,CATGGFGSGNQPQHF,TGTGCCACAGGGGGTTTTGGTTCGGGCAATCAGCCCCAGCATTTT
TRBV12-2,NA,TRBJ1-6,NA,CASPRTDHNSPLHF,TGTGCAAGCCCTCGGACAGACCATAATTCACCCCTCCACTTT
TRBV5-5,NA,TRBJ2-7,TRBD1,CASLEKGQGGEQYF,TGTGCCAGCCTCGAGAAGGGACAGGGGGGCGAGCAGTACTTC